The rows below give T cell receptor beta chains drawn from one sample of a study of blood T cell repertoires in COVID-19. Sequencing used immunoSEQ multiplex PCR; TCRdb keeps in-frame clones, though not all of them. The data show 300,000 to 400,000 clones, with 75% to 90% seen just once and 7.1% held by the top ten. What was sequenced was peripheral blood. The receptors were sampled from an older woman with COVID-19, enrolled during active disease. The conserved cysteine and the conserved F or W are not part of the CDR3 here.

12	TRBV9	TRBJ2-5	ASSGLAGLETQY
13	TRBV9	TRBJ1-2	ASSVVPGGNYGYT
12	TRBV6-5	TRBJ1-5	ASIRTGGNQPQH
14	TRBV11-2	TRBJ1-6	ASSLGDSGYNSPLH
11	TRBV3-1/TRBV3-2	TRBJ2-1	ASTVAGGREQF
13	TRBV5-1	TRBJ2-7	ASSMGNRGPDEQY
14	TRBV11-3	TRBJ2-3	ASSQGVGQGADTQY
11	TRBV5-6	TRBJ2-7	ASSLPGPYEQY
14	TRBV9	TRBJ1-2	ASSPDMNWRRDGYT
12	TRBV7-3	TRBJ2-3	ASSLRGGTDTQY
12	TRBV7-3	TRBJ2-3	ASSFSTSSDTQY
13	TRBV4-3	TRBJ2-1	ASSPIAGGYNEQF
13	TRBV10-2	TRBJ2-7	ASRTFGTSVAEQY
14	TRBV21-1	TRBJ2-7	ASSKDVGGLGGEQY
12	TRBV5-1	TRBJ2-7	ASSLSGDSYEQY
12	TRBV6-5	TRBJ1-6	ASRRDRANSPLH
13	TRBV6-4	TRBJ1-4	ASSRTGATNEKLF
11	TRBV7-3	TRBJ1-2	ASSLSGDSGYT
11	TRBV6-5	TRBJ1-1	ASSPGGDTEAF
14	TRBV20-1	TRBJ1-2	SASLQGVNFDYGYT
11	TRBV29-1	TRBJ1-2	SVPSGRREGYT
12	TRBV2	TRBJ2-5	ASSTQGPKETQY
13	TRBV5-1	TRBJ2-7	ASSPREATAYEQY
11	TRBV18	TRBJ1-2	ASSPQGDDGYT
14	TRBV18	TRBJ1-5	ASSPLPETGDQPQH
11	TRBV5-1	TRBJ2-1	ASSFPASNEQF
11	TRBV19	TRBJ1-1	ASSTSMNTEAF
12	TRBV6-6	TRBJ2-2	ASSERSGVGELF
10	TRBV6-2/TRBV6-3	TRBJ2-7	ASSWQAYEQY
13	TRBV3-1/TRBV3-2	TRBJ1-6	ASSQGPGGNSPLH
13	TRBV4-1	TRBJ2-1	ASSQEGSSYNEQF
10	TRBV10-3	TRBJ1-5	AISGSNQPQH
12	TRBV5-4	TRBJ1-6	ASSLEQGNSPLH
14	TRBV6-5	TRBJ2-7	ASSLAQRGGIYEQY
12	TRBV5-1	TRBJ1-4	ASSPSETNEKLF
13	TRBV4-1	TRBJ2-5	ASSQELAVQETQY
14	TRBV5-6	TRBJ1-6	ASSLDAGSRNSPLH
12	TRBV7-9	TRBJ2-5	ASSLMGGSETQY
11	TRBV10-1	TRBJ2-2	ASSDRGTGELF
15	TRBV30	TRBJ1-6	AWSPMTGWGYNSPLH
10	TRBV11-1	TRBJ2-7	ASSPSGYEQY
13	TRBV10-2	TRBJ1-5	ASRSTGYSNQPQH
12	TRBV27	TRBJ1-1	ASSAGQGVAEAF
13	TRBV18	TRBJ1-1	ASSPREAQGTEAF
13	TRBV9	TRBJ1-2	ASRSQVGANYGYT
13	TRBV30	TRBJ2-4	AWNGQLLAKNIQY
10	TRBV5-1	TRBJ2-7	ASSVPGYEQY
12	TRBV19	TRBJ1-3	ASSLSGDGNTIY
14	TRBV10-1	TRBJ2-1	ASSERIRGLGNEQF
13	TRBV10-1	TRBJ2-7	ASSKRTGPFYEQY
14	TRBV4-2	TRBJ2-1	ASSQLAAGTYNEQF
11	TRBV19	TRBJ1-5	ASSIESFGPQH
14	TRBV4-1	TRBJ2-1	ASSLRSGETYNEQF
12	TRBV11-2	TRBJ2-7	ASSSPGGRGEQY